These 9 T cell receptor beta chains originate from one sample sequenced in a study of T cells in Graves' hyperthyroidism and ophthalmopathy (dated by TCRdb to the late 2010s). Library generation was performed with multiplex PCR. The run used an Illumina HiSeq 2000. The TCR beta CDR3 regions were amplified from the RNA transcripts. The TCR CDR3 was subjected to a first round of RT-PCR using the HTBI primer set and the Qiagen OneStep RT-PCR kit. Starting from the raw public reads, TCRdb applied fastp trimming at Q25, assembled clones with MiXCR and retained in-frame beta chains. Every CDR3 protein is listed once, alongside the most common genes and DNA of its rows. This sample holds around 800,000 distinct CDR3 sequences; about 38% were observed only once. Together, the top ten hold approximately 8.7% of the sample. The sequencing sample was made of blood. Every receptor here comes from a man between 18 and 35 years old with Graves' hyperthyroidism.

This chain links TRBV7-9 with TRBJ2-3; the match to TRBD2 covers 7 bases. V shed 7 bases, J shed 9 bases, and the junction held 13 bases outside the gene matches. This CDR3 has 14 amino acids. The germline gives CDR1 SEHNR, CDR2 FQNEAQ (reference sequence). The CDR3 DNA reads TGTGCCAGCATCCACCGGGACTACACACCCACGCAGTATTTT. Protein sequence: CASIHRDYTPTQYF.

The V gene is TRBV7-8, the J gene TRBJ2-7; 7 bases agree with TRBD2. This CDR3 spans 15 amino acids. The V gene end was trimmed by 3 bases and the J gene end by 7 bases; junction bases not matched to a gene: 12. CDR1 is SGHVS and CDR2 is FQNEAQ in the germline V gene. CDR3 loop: CASSLRAQPGGEQYF. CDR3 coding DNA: TGTGCCAGCAGCTTGAGGGCGCAGCCGGGGGGTGAGCAGTACTTC.

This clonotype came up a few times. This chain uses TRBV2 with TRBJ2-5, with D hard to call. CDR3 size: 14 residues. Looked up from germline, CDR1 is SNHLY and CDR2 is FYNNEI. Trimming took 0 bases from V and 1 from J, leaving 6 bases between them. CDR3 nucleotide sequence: TGTGCCAGCAGTGAAGCTTCAGCCCAAGAGACCCAGTACTTC. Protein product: CASSEASAQETQYF.

The CDR3 coding sequence is TGTGCCAGCAGCCCAACCGGACCCGACTACGAGCAGTACTTC. Protein: CASSPTGPDYEQYF. The J gene is TRBJ2-7, the V gene TRBV10-3; D gene uncertain. Deletions cut 10 bases from V and 3 bases from J, with 19 bases between. CDR3 length: 14 residues. The V gene's germline CDR1 is ENHRY and CDR2 SYGVKD.

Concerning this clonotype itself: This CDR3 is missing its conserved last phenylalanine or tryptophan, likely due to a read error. DNA of the CDR3: TGTGCCAGCAGCTCAGGACAGGGCTACGAGCAGTACCTC. Translating it yields CASSSGQGYEQYL. This chain connects TRBV9 to TRBJ2-7; 8 bases match TRBD1. The V and J ends lost 4 bases and 3 bases, in that order; junction bases with no gene match: 3. This CDR3 is built from 13 residues. Germline lookup yields CDR1 SGDLS and CDR2 YYNGEE.

CDR3 loop: CASSVEGRDSNYGYTF. CDR3 coding DNA: TGTGCCAGCAGCGTTGAAGGTCGGGACAGCAACTATGGCTACACCTTC. This chain connects TRBV2 to TRBJ1-2, with TRBD1 matching over 7 bases. This CDR3 spans 16 amino acids. Trimming took 6 bases from V and 2 from J; bases not matched to a gene: 12. Germline lookup yields CDR1 SNHLY and CDR2 FYNNEI.

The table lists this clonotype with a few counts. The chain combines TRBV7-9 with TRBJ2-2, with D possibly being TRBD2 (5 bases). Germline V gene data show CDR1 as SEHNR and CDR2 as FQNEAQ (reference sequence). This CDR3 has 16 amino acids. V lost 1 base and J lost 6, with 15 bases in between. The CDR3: CASSLEGYMGAGELFF. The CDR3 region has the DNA TGTGCCAGCAGCTTAGAAGGTTATATGGGAGCCGGGGAGCTGTTTTTT.

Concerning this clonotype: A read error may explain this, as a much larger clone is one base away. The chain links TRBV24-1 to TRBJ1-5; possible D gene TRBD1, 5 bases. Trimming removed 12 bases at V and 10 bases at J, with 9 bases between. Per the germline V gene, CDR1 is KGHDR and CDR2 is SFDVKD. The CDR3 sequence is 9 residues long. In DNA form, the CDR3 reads TGTGCCGCGGGGCACCCCCAGCATTTT. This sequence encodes CAAGHPQHF.

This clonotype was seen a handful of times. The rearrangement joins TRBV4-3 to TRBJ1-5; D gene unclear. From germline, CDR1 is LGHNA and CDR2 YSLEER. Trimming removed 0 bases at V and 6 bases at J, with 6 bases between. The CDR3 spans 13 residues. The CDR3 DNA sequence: TGCGCCAGCAGCCAAGAAATCGGTCAGCCCCAGCATTTT. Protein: CASSQEIGQPQHF.